These 2 T cell receptor beta chains originate from one sample sequenced in a study of technical replicates of blood from several donors. The assay was immunoSEQ multiplex PCR, and TCRdb's table has in-frame clones only and misses some. The sample includes about 75,000 clones, approximately 97% of them seen just once. What was sequenced was T cells isolated from PBMCs. These receptors were collected from a human donor in good health.

This clone is a singleton in its sample. The chain carries TRBV5-4 and TRBJ1-2; D gene uncertain. The V gene lost 0 bases and the J gene lost 2 bases, with 14 bases spanning the gap. The CDR3 has 16 residues. Per the germline V gene, CDR1 is SGHNT and CDR2 is YYREEE (reference sequence). CDR3 bases: TGTGCCAGCAGCTTGGAGGTCCAGGTAACCAACTATGGCTACACCTTC. Its protein product is CASSLEVQVTNYGYTF.

This clone has just one count. The chain recombines TRBV10-3 with TRBJ2-3; 8 bases line up with TRBD1. This CDR3 is built from 14 residues. Germline lookup yields CDR1 ENHRY and CDR2 SYGVKD. Trimming took 10 bases from V and 1 from J; bases not matched to a gene: 7. CDR3 protein: CANRAGGRTDTQYF. The CDR3 region has the DNA TGTGCCAACAGGGCAGGGGGCCGCACAGATACGCAGTATTTT.